The entry below describes one T cell receptor beta chain. A constant-region primer served to make TCR beta cDNA from 500 to 550 ng total RNA. Slightly modified ARM-PCR with three nested multiplex PCR rounds yielded TCR beta libraries. It was with TRBV1-TRBV30 forward primers and a C-beta reverse primer that the first two PCR rounds were run, at approximately 10 cycles each. TCRdb used MiXCR to reprocess the multiplex PCR reads, holding one entry per CDR3 protein. The sample shows roughly 80,000 distinct CDR3 sequences, roughly two thirds of them seen only once. The sample belongs to a study of tumor-infiltrating lymphocytes in primary liver carcinoma. Total RNA and DNA came together from around 20-30 mg of bulk tissue without cell sorting. Germline V gives CDR1 SGHAT, CDR2 FQNNGV. V was pared by 3 bases and J by 3 bases, with 15 bases between. CDR3 length: 15 amino acids.

Input material: tumor-adjacent normal liver tissue. The rearrangement links TRBV11-2 to TRBJ2-7, with D tentatively TRBD2 (6 bases). This receptor was identified in a man aged 35 to 55 with primary liver carcinoma and hepatitis B virus infection. The CDR3 DNA sequence: TGTGCCAGCAGCTTCTCTCGGGGGAGCTACTACGAGCAGTACTTC. Its translation: CASSFSRGSYYEQYF.